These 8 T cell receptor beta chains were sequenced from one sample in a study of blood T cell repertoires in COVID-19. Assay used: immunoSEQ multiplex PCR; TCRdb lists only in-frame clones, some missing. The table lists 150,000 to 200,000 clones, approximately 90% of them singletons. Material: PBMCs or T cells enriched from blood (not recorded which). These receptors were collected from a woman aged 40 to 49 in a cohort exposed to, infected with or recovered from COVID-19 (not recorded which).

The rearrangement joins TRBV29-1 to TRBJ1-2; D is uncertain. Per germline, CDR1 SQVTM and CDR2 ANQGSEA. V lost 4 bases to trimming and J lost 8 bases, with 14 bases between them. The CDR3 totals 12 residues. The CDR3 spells CSVGWNRGGYTF. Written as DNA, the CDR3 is TGCAGCGTTGGGTGGAACCGAGGAGGCTACACCTTC.

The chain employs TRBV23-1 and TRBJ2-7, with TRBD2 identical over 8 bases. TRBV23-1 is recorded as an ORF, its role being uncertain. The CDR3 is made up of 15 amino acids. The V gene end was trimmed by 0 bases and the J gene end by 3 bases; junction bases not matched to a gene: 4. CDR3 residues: CASSQSGLEFYEQYF. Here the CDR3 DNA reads TGCGCCAGCAGTCAATCGGGACTAGAGTTCTACGAGCAGTACTTC.

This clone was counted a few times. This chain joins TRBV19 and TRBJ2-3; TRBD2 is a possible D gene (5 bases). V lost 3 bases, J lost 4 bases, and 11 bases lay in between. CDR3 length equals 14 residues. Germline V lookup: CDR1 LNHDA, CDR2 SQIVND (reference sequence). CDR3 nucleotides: TGTGCCAGTAGTATTAACCCGAGGGCAGATACGCAGTATTTT. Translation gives CASSINPRADTQYF.

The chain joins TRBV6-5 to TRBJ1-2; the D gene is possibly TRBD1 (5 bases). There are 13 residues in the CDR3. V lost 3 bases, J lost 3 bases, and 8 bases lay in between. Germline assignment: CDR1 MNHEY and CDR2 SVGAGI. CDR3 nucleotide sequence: TGTGCCAGCAGTTATCAGGGATACTATGGCTACACCTTC. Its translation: CASSYQGYYGYTF.

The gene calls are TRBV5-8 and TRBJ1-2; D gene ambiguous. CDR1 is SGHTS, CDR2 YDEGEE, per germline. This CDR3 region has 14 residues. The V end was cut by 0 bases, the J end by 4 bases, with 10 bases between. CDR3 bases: TGTGCCAGCAGCTTGGTATCAGTGCTCTATGGCTACACCTTC. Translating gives CASSLVSVLYGYTF. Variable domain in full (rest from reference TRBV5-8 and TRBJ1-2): EAGVTQSPTHLIKTRGQQATLRCSPISGHTSVYWYQQALGLGLQFLLWYDEGEERNRGNFPPRFSGRQFPNYSSELNVNALELEDSALYLCASSLVSVLYGYTFGSGTRLTVV.

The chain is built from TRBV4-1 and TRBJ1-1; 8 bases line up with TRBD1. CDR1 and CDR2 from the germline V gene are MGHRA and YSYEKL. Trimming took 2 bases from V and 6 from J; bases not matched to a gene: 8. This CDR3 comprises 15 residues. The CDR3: CASSQPDRVRPEAFF. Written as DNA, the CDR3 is TGCGCCAGCAGCCAACCGGACAGGGTCAGACCTGAAGCTTTCTTT.

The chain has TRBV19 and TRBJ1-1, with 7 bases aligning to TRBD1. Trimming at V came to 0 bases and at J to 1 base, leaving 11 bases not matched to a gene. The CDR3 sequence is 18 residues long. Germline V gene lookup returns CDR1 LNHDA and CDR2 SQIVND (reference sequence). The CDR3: CASSIDLDRDRWNTEAFF. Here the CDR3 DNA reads TGTGCCAGTAGTATAGATCTCGACAGGGATCGTTGGAACACTGAAGCTTTCTTT.

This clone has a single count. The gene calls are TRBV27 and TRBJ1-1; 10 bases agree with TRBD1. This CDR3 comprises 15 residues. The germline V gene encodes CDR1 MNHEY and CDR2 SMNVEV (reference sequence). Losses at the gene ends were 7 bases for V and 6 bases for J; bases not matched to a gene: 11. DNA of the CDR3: TGTGCCAGCAAGGACAGGGGGGCGATTATCGCTGAAGCTTTCTTT. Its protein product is CASKDRGAIIAEAFF.